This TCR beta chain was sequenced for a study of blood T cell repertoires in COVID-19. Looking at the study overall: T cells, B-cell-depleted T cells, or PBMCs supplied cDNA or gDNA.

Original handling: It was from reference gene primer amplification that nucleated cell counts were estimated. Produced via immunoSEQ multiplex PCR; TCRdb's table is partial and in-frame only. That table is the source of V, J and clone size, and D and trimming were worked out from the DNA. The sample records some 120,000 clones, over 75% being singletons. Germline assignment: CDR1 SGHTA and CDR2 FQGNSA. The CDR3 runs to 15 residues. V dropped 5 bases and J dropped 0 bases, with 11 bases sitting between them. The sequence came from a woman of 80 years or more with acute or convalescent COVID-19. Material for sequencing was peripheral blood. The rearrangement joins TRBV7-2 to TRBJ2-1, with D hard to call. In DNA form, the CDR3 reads TGTGCCAGCAGCGCTGACTCGAGCTCCTACAATGAGCAGTTCTTC. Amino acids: CASSADSSSYNEQFF.